A selection of T cell receptor beta chains follows, all from one sample in a study of cytotoxic CD8 clonotypes in ibrutinib-treated CLL. Some clones are missing from TCRdb's copy, which holds only in-frame ones; the method was immunoSEQ multiplex PCR. The profile shows approximately 150,000 clones, roughly 80% of them singletons. Sequenced here: PBMCs, sampled after 24 months of ibrutinib treatment. The receptor source for this set is a human donor with chronic lymphocytic leukemia. Each CDR3 is given with its conserved first and last residue. The D gene is left open where the match is weak. Not every row has a clone size; where given, it reads once, few, many or a size class.

.	TRBD2	TRBV28	TRBJ2-7	CASSFQGVGTSGYEQYF	TGTGCCAGCAGTTTTCAAGGGGTGGGGACTAGCGGCTACGAGCAGTACTTC
.	.	TRBV2	TRBJ1-1	CASTRREGDTEAFF	TGTGCCAGCACCCGACGGGAGGGGGACACTGAAGCTTTCTTT
few	TRBD1	TRBV15	TRBJ1-2	CATSSGQGAYTF	TGTGCCACCAGCAGCGGACAGGGGGCCTACACCTTC
.	TRBD1	TRBV19	TRBJ1-1	CASSRDRNTEAFF	TGTGCCAGTAGTCGGGACAGAAACACTGAAGCTTTCTTT
.	.	TRBV7-8	TRBJ2-1	CASSLAGTYNEQFF	TGTGCCAGCAGCTTAGCCGGGACGTACAATGAGCAGTTCTTC
.	TRBD1	TRBV5-1	TRBJ1-2	CASSVTGENGYTF	TGCGCCAGCAGCGTGACAGGGGAGAATGGCTACACCTTC
few	.	TRBV4-1	TRBJ1-6	CASSQVGTVFSPLHF	TGCGCCAGCAGCCAAGTGGGGACGGTGTTTTCACCCCTCCACTTT
.	.	TRBV11-2	TRBJ2-5	CASSLDLVRGETQYF	TGTGCCAGCAGCTTAGATCTAGTTCGTGGTGAGACCCAGTACTTC
.	.	TRBV15	TRBJ1-5	CATSRDGGAGQPQHF	TGTGCCACCAGCAGAGATGGGGGCGCCGGTCAGCCCCAGCATTTT
once	.	TRBV5-4	TRBJ2-1	CASSLGASPYNEQFF	TGTGCCAGCAGCTTGGGCGCATCCCCCTACAATGAGCAGTTCTTC
once	.	TRBV18	TRBJ1-4	CASSLRQTTTNEKLFF	TGTGCCAGCTCACTCAGACAGACTACAACTAATGAAAAACTGTTTTTT
.	.	TRBV19	TRBJ2-1	CASSDRRAGKYNEQFF	TGTGCCAGTAGCGATAGGAGGGCGGGGAAGTACAATGAGCAGTTCTTC
.	.	TRBV4-1	TRBJ1-5	CASSQGTRDQPQHF	TGCGCCAGCAGCCAAGGGACCAGGGATCAGCCCCAGCATTTT
.	.	TRBV1	TRBJ2-3	CTSSHQSRDESYF	TGCACCAGCAGCCACCAGAGCAGGGACGAGTCCTATTTT
.	TRBD1	TRBV28	TRBJ2-7	CASSLDRAYEQYF	TGTGCCAGCAGTTTAGACAGGGCCTACGAGCAGTACTTC
.	.	TRBV5-1	TRBJ1-1	CASSLVGGKNTEAFF	TGCGCCAGCAGCTTGGTAGGGGGGAAGAACACTGAAGCTTTCTTT
.	.	TRBV2	TRBJ2-3	CASSEARGGTDTQYF	TGTGCCAGCAGTGAAGCGAGGGGGGGCACAGATACGCAGTATTTT
.	.	TRBV19	TRBJ2-2	CASSILSPTGELFF	TGTGCCAGTAGTATTTTGTCCCCAACCGGGGAGCTGTTTTTT
.	.	TRBV19	TRBJ1-1	CASSGQSMNTEAFF	TGTGCCAGTAGTGGGCAGTCCATGAACACTGAAGCTTTCTTT
.	.	TRBV4-2	TRBJ2-4	CASSQDQGGAKNIQYF	TGTGCCAGCAGCCAAGATCAGGGCGGAGCCAAAAACATTCAGTACTTC